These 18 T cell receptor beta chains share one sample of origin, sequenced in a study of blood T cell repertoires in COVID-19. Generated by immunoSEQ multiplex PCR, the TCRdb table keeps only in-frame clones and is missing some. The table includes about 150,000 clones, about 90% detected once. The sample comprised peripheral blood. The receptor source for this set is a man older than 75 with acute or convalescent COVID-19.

CDR3 amino acids: CASSSGTRAETQYF. The CDR3 DNA sequence: TGTGCCAGCAGCTCGGGGACACGTGCAGAGACCCAGTACTTC. The chain is built from TRBV7-2 and TRBJ2-5; D might be TRBD1 (6 bases). Deletions cut 4 bases from V and 4 bases from J, with 13 bases between. Looked up from germline, CDR1 is SGHTA and CDR2 is FQGNSA. CDR3 length: 14 amino acids.

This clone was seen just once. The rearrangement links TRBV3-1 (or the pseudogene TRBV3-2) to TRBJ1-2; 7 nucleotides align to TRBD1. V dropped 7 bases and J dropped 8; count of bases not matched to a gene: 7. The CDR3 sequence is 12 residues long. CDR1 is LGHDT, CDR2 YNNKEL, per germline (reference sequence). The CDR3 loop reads CASNRQGGGYTF. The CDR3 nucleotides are TGTGCCAGCAATCGACAGGGAGGCGGCTACACCTTC.

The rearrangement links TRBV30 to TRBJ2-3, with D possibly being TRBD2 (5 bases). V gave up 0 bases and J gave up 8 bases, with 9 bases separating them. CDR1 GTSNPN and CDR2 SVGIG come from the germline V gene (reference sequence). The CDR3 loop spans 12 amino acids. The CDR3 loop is CAWSVLEGTQYF. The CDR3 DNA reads TGTGCCTGGAGTGTTCTAGAGGGTACGCAGTATTTT.

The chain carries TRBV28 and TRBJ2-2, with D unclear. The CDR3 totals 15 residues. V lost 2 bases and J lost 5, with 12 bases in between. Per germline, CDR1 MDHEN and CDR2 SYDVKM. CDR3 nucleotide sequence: TGTGCCAGCAGTTTACCCGGCGGTCTTACCGGGGAGCTGTTTTTT. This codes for CASSLPGGLTGELFF. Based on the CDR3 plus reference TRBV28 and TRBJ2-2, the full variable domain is DVKVTQSSRYLVKRTGEKVFLECVQDMDHENMFWYRQDPGLGLRLIYFSYDVKMKEKGDIPEGYSVSREKKERFSLILESASTNQTSMYLCASSLPGGLTGELFFGEGSRLTVL.

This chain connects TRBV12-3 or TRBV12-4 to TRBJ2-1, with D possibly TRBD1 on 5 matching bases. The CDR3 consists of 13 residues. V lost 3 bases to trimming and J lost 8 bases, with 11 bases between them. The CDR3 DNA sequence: TGTGCCAGCAGTTTGGTGCAGGGCTATGAGCAGTTCTTC. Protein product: CASSLVQGYEQFF.

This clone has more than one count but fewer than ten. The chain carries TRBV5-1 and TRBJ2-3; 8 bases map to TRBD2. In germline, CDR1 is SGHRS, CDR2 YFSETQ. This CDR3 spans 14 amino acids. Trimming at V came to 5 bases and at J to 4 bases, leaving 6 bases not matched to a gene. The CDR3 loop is CASRREAMADTQYF. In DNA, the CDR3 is TGCGCCAGCAGGCGGGAGGCTATGGCAGATACGCAGTATTTT.

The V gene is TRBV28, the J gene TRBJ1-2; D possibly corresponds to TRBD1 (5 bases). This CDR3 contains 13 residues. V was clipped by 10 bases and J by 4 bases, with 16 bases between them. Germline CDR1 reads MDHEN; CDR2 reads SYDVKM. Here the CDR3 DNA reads TGTGCCACGGAGACAGAAGACTCCTATGGCTACACCTTC. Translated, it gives CATETEDSYGYTF.

The CDR3 is CASSSTGQGDYSPLHF. The CDR3 DNA reads as TGCGCCAGCAGCTCCACGGGACAGGGGGATTACTCACCCCTCCACTTT. This chain uses TRBV5-1 with TRBJ1-6; 11 nucleotides agree with TRBD1. The CDR3 sequence is 16 residues long. The trim removed 3 bases at V and 10 bases at J, leaving 9 bases unmatched. The germline V gene has CDR1 SGHRS and CDR2 YFSETQ.

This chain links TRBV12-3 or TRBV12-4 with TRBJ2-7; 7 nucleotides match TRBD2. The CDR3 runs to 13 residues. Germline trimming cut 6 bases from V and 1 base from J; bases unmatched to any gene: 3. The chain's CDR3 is CASRASGSYEQYF. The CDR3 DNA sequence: TGTGCCAGCAGAGCTAGCGGTTCCTACGAGCAGTACTTC.

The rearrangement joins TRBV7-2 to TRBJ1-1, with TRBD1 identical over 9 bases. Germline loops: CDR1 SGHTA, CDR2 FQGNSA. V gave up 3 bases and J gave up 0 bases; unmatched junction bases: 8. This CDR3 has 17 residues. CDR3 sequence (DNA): TGTGCCAGCAGCTTCGGACAGGGGTACGCTTTGAACACTGAAGCTTTCTTT. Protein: CASSFGQGYALNTEAFF.

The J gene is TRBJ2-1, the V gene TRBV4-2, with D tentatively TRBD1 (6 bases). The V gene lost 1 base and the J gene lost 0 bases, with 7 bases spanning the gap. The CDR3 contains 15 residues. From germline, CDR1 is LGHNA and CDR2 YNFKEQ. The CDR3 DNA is TGTGCCAGCAGCCAAGGGACAGACTCCTACAATGAGCAGTTCTTC. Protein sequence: CASSQGTDSYNEQFF.

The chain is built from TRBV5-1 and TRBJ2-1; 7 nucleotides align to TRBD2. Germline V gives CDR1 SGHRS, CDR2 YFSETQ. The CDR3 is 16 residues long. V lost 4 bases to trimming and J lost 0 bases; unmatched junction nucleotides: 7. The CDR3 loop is CASSNGTTSSYNEQFF. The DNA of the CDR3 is TGCGCCAGCAGCAACGGGACTACTAGCTCCTACAATGAGCAGTTCTTC.

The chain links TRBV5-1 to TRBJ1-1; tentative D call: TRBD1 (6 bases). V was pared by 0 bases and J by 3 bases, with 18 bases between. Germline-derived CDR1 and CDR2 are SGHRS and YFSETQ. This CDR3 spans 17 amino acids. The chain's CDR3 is CASSLVKGVAVDTEAFF. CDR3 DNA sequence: TGCGCCAGCAGCTTGGTTAAGGGGGTCGCGGTCGACACTGAAGCTTTCTTT.

The CDR3: CSAPRTGGTEAFF. CDR3 sequence (DNA): TGCAGCGCCCCGCGGACAGGGGGTACTGAAGCTTTCTTT. The J gene is TRBJ1-1, the V gene TRBV29-1; 10 bases line up with TRBD1. The junction had 7 bases not matched to a gene; V was cut back by 7 bases and J by 5 bases. The CDR3 consists of 13 residues. From germline, CDR1 is SQVTM and CDR2 ANQGSEA.

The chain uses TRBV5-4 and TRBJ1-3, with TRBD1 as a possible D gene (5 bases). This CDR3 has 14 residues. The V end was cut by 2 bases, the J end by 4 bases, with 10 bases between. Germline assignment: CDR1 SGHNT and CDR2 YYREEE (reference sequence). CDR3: CASSFTGAGNTIYF. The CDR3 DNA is TGTGCCAGCAGCTTTACAGGAGCGGGAAACACCATATATTTT.

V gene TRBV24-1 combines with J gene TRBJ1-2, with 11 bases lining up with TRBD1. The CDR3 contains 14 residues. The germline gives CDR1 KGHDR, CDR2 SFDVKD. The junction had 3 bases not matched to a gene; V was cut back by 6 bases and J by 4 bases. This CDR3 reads CATSPGQGGYGYTF. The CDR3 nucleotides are TGTGCCACCAGTCCGGGACAGGGGGGCTATGGCTACACCTTC.

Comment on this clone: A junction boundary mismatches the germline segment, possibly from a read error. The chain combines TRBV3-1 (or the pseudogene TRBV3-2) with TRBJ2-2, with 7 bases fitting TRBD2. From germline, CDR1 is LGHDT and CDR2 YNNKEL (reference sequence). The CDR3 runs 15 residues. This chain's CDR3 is CARSHGGGYTGELFF. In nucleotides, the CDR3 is TGTGCCCGCAGCCATGGGGGGGGATACACCGGGGAGCTGTTTTTT.

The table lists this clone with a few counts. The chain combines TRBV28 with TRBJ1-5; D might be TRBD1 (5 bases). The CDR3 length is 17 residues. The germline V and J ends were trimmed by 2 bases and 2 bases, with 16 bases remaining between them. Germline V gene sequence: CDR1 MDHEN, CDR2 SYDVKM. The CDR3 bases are TGTGCCAGCAGTTTAAGGGGCCCACTATCGGGCAATCAGCCCCAGCATTTT. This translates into CASSLRGPLSGNQPQHF.